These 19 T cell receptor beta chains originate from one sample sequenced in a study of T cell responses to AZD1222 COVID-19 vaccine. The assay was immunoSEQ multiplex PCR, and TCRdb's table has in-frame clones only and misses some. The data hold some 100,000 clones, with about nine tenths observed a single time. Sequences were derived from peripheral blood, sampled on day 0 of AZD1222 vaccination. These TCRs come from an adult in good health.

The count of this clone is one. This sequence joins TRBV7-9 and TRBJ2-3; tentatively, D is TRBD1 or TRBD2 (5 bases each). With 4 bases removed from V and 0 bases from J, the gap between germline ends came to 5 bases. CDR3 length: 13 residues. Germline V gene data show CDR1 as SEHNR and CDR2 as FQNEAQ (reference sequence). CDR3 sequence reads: CASSWDSTDTQYF. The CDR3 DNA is TGTGCCAGCAGCTGGGACAGCACAGATACGCAGTATTTT.

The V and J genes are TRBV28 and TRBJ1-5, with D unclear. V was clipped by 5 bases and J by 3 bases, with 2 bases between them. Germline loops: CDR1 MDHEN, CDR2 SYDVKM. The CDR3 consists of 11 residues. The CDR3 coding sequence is TGTGCCAGCAGTCCCAATCAGCCCCAGCATTTT. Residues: CASSPNQPQHF.

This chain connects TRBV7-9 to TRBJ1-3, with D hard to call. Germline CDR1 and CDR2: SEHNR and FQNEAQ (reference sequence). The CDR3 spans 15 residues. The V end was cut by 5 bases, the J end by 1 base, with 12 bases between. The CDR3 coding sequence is TGTGCCAGCAGCCCTGATCTTAGGTCTGGAAACACCATATATTTT. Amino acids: CASSPDLRSGNTIYF.

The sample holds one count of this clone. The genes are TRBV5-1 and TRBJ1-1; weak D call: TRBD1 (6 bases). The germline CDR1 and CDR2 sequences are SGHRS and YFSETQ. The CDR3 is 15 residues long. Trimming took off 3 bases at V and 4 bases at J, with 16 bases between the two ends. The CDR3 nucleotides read TGCGCCAGCAGCTCAGGGGTCGGTGGAGGCACTGAAGCTTTCTTT. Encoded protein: CASSSGVGGGTEAFF.

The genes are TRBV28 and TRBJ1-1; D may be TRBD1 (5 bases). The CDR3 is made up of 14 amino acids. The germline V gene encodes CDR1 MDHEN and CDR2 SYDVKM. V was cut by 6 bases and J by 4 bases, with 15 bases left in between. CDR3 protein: CASSPQGRGTEAFF. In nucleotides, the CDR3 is TGTGCCAGCAGCCCTCAGGGTCGCGGCACTGAAGCTTTCTTT.

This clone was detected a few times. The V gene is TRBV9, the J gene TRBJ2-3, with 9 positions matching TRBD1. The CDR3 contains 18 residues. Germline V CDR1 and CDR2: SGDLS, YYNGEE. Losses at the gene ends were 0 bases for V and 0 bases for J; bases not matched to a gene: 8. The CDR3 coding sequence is TGTGCCAGCAGCGTAGGGGACGGGACAGGGACTAGCACAGATACGCAGTATTTT. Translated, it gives CASSVGDGTGTSTDTQYF.

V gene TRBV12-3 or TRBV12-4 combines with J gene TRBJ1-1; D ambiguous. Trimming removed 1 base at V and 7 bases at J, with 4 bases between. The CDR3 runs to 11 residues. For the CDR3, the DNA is TGTGCCAGCAGTTTAGGAGGTGAAGCTTTCTTT. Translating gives CASSLGGEAFF.

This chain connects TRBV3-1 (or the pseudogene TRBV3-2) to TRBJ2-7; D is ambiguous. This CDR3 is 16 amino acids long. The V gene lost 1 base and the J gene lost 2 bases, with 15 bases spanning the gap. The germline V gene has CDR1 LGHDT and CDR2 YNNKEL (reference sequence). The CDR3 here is CASSQAASLVTYEQYF. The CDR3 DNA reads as TGTGCCAGCAGCCAAGCGGCCTCCTTAGTAACCTACGAGCAGTACTTC.

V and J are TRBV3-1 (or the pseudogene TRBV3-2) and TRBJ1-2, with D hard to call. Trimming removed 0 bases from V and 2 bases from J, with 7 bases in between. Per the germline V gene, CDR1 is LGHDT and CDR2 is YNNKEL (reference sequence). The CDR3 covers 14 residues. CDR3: CASSQDHGNYGYTF. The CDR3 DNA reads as TGTGCCAGCAGCCAAGATCACGGGAACTATGGCTACACCTTC.

CDR3 in amino acids: CASSSAAVRTEAFF. CDR3 in DNA: TGTGCCAGCAGCTCAGCGGCCGTTCGCACTGAAGCTTTCTTT. This chain uses TRBV7-9 with TRBJ1-1; D remains ambiguous. Trimming pared 4 bases from V and 4 bases from J, leaving 13 bases between. This CDR3 comprises 14 residues. Germline values: CDR1 SEHNR, CDR2 FQNEAQ (reference sequence).

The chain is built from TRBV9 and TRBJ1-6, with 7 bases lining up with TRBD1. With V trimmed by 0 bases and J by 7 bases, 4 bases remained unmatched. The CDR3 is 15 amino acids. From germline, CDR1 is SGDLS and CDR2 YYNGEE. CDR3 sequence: CASSVEGARNSPLHF. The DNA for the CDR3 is TGTGCCAGCAGCGTAGAGGGGGCAAGGAATTCACCCCTCCACTTT.

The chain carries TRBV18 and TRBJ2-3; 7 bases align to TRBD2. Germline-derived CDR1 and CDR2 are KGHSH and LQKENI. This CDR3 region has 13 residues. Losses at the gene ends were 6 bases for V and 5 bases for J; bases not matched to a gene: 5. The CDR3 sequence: CASSRTSGDTQYF. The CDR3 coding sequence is TGTGCCAGCTCCCGGACTAGTGGAGATACGCAGTATTTT.

This chain's CDR3 is CASSALTGANTGELFF. CDR3 in DNA: TGTGCCAGCAGCGCCTTGACAGGGGCGAACACCGGGGAGCTGTTTTTT. The chain is built from TRBV9 and TRBJ2-2; 8 bases agree with TRBD1. CDR1 and CDR2 from the germline V gene are SGDLS and YYNGEE. There are 16 residues in the CDR3. Trimming took 3 bases from V and 0 from J; bases not matched to a gene: 4.

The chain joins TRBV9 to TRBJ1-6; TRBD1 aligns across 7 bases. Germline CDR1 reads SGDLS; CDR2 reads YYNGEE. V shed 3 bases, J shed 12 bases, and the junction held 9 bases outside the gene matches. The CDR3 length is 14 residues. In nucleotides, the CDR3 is TGTGCCAGCAGCGCCGGGACAGATATTAAACCCCTCCACTTT. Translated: CASSAGTDIKPLHF. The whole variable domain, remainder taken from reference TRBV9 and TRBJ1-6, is DSGVTQTPKHLITATGQRVTLRCSPRSGDLSVYWYQQSLDQGLQFLIQYYNGEERAKGNILERFSAQQFPDLHSELNLSSLELGDSALYFCASSAGTDIKPLHFGNGTRLTVT.

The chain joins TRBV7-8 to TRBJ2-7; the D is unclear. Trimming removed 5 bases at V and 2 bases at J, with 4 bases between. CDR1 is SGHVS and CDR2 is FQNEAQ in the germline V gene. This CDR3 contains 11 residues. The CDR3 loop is CASSPAYEQYF. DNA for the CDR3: TGTGCCAGCAGCCCCGCCTACGAGCAGTACTTC.

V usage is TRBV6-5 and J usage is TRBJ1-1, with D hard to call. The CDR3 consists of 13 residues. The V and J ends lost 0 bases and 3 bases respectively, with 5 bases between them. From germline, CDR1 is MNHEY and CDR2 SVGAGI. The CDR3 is CASSYSTDTEAFF. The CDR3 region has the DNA TGTGCCAGCAGTTACTCGACCGACACTGAAGCTTTCTTT.

CDR3 protein: CASSLDRTSDTQYF. The CDR3 DNA sequence: TGTGCCAGCAGCTTAGATAGGACTAGCGATACGCAGTATTTT. The chain carries TRBV7-2 and TRBJ2-3, with 8 bases fitting TRBD2. J was trimmed by 6 bases and V by 1 base; bases with no gene match: 3. CDR1 and CDR2 (germline): SGHTA, FQGNSA. This CDR3 spans 14 amino acids.

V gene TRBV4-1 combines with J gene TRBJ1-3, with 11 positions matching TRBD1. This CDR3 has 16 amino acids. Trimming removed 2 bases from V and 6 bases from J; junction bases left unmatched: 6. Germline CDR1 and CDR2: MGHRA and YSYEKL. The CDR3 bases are TGCGCCAGCAGCCAACCGGGACAGGGGGTGGAAAACACCATATATTTT. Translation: CASSQPGQGVENTIYF.

CDR3 in DNA: TGTGCCGTGGACACAGGGAGAGGCGGCTACACCTTC. This encodes CAVDTGRGGYTF. The J gene is TRBJ1-2, the V gene TRBV24-1; maybe TRBD1 (6 bases). Trimming removed 12 bases at V and 8 bases at J, with 18 bases between. The CDR3 spans 12 residues. CDR1 KGHDR and CDR2 SFDVKD come from the germline V gene.